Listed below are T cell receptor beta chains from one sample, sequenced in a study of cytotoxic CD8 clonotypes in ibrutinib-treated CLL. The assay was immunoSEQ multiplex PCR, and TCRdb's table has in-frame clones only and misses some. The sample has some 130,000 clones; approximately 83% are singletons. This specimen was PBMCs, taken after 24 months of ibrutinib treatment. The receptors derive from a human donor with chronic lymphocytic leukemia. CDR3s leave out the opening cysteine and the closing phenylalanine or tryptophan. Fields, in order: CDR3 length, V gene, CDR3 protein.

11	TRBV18	ASSPGQGETQY
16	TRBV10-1	ASSLFPRHRDRDYGYT
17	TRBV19	ASTPGQGFRRVAPQPQH
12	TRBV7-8	ASSLGGDDSPLH
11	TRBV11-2	ASSFRDMTGTF
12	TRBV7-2	ASSWSGTGDTQY
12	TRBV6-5	ATATRSVPTEAF
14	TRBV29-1	SVEDGWASFTDTQY
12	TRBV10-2	ASSDGTGNWKLF
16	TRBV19	ASSIGGQGYSGANVLT
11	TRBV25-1	ASSAQGILLKY
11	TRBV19	ASSPTGRQPQH
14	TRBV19	ASSIDRVPGANVLT
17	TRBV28	ASSLPSFSIQGVGYEQY
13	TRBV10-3	AIRTGQGNTGELF
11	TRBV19	ASSIRVNTEAF
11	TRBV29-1	SVERQGTDTQY
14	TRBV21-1	ASRGEGGGRANTIY
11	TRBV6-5	ASSLRTYNEQF
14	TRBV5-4	ASMSGGRAGVGELF
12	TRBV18	ASSPRRVNTEAF
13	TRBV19	ASSTGQSHFNEQF
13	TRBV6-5	ASSPPPGPTAGYT
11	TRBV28	ASRAGGGEKLF
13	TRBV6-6	ASGSSKISGNTIY
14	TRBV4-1	ASSGRGGQGGETQY
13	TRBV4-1	ASSQDVEGAGTIY
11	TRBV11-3	ASSPGLANEQF
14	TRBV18	ASSPVRGTRHNEQF
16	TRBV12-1	ASSLGTSGVSSYNEQF
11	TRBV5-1	ASSLGTDTEAF
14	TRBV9	ASSVESSGTYNEQF
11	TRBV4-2	ASSRLKWETQY
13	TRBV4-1	ASSQDQGGAQGYT
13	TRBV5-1	ASSGLEGDTGELF
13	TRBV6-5	ASRPTGQGVVEAF
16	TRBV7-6	ASSRWGGKLEGVTEAF
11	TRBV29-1	SVPKQGNTEAF
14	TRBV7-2	ASSPQLQGSNTEAF
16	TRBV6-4	ASRTTPAGSPSNQPQH